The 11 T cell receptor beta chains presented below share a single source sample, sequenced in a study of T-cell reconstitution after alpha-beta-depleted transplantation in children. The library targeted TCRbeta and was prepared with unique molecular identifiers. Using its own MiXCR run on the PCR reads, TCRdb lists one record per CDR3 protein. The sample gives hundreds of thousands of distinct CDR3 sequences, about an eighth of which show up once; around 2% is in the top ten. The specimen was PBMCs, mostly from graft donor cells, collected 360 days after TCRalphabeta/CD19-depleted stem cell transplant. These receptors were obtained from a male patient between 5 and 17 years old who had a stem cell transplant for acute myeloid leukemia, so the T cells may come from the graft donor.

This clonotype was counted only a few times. DNA for the CDR3: TGTGCCAGCAGTTTATGGGCCGCCTCCTCCTATGGCTACACCTTC. This translates into CASSLWAASSYGYTF. This sequence joins TRBV28 and TRBJ1-2; D is undetermined. The V gene's germline CDR1 is MDHEN and CDR2 SYDVKM. The V end lost 0 bases, the J end lost 4 bases, and 12 bases lay between the germline ends. This CDR3 is built from 15 residues.

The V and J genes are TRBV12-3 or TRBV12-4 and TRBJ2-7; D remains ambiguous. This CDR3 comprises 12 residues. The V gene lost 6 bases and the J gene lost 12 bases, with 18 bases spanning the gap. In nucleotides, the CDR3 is TGTGCCAGCAGCTCCGCCGGAACGGGTCTGTACTTC. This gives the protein CASSSAGTGLYF.

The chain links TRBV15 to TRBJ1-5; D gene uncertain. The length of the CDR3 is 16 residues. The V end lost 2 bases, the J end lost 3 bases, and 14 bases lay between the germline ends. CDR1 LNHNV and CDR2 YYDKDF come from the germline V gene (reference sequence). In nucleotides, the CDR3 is TGTGCCACCAGCAGACAGCGGACTGGCATCAATCAGCCCCAGCATTTT. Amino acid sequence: CATSRQRTGINQPQHF.

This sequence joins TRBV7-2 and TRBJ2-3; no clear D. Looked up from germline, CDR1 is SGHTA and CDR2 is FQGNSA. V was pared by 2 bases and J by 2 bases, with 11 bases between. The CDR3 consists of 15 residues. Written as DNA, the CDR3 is TGTGCCAGCAGCTTACAGTACCAGCCCACAGATACGCAGTATTTT. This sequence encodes CASSLQYQPTDTQYF.

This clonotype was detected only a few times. CDR3 nucleotides: TGTGCCACCAGCCGAGGCACCGGGACGGTCGCCTACGAGCAGTACTTC. Its protein is CATSRGTGTVAYEQYF. The V gene is TRBV15, the J gene TRBJ2-7; D is perhaps TRBD1 or TRBD2 (5 bases each). Trimming pared 5 bases from V and 2 bases from J, leaving 19 bases between. Germline V gene sequence: CDR1 LNHNV, CDR2 YYDKDF (reference sequence). This CDR3 comprises 16 residues. The complete variable domain, with remaining parts taken from reference TRBV15 and TRBJ2-7, reads DAMVIQNPRYQVTQFGKPVTLSCSQTLNHNVMYWYQQKSSQAPKLLFHYYDKDFNNEADTPDNFQSRRPNTSFCFLDIRSPGLGDTAMYLCATSRGTGTVAYEQYFGPGTRLTVT.

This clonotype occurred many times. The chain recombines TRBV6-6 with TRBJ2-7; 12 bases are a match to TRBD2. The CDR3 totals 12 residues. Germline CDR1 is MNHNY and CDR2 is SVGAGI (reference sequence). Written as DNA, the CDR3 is TGTGTAACTAGCGGGAGGAATTACGAGCAGTACTTC. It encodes CVTSGRNYEQYF.

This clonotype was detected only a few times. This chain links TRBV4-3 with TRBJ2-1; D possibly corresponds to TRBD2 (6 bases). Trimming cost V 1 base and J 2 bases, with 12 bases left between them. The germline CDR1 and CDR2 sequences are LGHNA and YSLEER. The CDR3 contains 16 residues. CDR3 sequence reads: CASSQARLGTYNEQFF. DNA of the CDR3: TGCGCCAGCAGCCAAGCCCGACTAGGCACCTACAATGAGCAGTTCTTC.

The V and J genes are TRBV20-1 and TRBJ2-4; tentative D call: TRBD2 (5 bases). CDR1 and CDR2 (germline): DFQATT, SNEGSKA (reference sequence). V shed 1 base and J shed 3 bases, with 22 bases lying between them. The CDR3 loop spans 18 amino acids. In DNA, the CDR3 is TGCAGTGCTAGAGGAACCGTCTCGGTCTCCGGGGTCAAAAACATTCAGTACTTC. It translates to CSARGTVSVSGVKNIQYF.

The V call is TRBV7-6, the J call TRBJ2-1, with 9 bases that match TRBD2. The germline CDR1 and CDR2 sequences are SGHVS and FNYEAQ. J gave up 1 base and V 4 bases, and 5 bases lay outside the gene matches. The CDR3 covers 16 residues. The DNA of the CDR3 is TGTGCCAGCAGCTCAACGGGACTAGCATCCTACAATGAGCAGTTCTTC. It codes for CASSSTGLASYNEQFF.

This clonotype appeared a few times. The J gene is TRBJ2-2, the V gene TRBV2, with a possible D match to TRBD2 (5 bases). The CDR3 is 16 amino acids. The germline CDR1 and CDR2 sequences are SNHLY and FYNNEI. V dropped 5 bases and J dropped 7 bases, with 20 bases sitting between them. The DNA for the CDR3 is TGTGCCAGCAGTCCCGCTAAGAGGGAGCGTCACGGGGAGCTGTTTTTT. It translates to CASSPAKRERHGELFF.

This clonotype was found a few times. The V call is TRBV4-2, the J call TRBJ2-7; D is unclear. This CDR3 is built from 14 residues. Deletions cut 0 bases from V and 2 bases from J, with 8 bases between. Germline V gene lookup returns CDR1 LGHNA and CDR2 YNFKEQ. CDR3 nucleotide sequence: TGTGCCAGCAGCCAAGACGGCAGAACCTACGAGCAGTACTTC. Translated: CASSQDGRTYEQYF.